Listed below are T cell receptor beta chains from one sample, sequenced in a study of CD8 T cells in ankylosing spondylitis. MiXCR, applied by TCRdb to the 5' RACE reads, yields one record per CDR3 protein. The repertoire includes around 480,000 distinct CDR3 sequences, 17% of them detected once, and about 0.94% sits in the top ten. The specimen sequenced was blood, either unsorted or a sorted T cell fraction (not recorded which). Receptors originate from a male donor with ankylosing spondylitis. Each CDR3 is given with its conserved first and last residue. Each record gives: D gene, J gene, V gene, clone size, CDR3 DNA, CDR3 protein. D genes are given only for firm matches. Clone size is shown for a subset of rows, as once, few, many or a class of expanded clone.

D gene: TRBD1; J gene: TRBJ1-2; V gene: TRBV7-9; clone size: NA; CDR3 DNA: TGTGCCAGCAGGGACCGGACAGGAGGAAAGGACTATGGCTACACCTTC; CDR3 protein: CASRDRTGGKDYGYTF
D gene: TRBD2; J gene: TRBJ2-1; V gene: TRBV7-3; clone size: NA; CDR3 DNA: TGTGCCAGCAGCGAAACTAGCGGGGCCCACAATGAGCAGTTCTTC; CDR3 protein: CASSETSGAHNEQFF
D gene: NA; J gene: TRBJ2-3; V gene: TRBV4-2; clone size: few; CDR3 DNA: TGTGCCAGCAGCCAAGATCAGGGACACCGCACAGATACGCAGTATTTT; CDR3 protein: CASSQDQGHRTDTQYF
D gene: NA; J gene: TRBJ1-1; V gene: TRBV18; clone size: few; CDR3 DNA: TGTGCCAGCTCACCCAATCGGGGATCGTTTACTGAAGCTTTCTTT; CDR3 protein: CASSPNRGSFTEAFF
D gene: NA; J gene: TRBJ2-3; V gene: TRBV20-1; clone size: few; CDR3 DNA: TGCAGTGCTAACCCCCTCGCTGATCCCACAGATACGCAGTATTTT; CDR3 protein: CSANPLADPTDTQYF
D gene: NA; J gene: TRBJ2-5; V gene: TRBV20-1; clone size: NA; CDR3 DNA: TGCAGTGCTATACTGCCAGGCGGGGAGACCCAGTACTTC; CDR3 protein: CSAILPGGETQYF
D gene: TRBD1; J gene: TRBJ1-4; V gene: TRBV28; clone size: NA; CDR3 DNA: TGTGCCAGCAGACGGACAGGGGGCAACGGAAAACTGTTTTTT; CDR3 protein: CASRRTGGNGKLFF
D gene: NA; J gene: TRBJ1-5; V gene: TRBV5-5; clone size: NA; CDR3 DNA: TGTGCCAGCAGCTTGTCTTCTGGGTATAATCAGCCCCAGCATTTT; CDR3 protein: CASSLSSGYNQPQHF
D gene: TRBD2; J gene: TRBJ2-1; V gene: TRBV20-1; clone size: NA; CDR3 DNA: TGCAGTGCCGTGGGGCTAGCGGCTTACAATGAGCAGTTCTTC; CDR3 protein: CSAVGLAAYNEQFF
D gene: NA; J gene: TRBJ2-5; V gene: TRBV20-1; clone size: few; CDR3 DNA: TGCACAGCCACCCGACAGGTGTATGCAGAGACCCAGTACTTC; CDR3 protein: CTATRQVYAETQYF
D gene: NA; J gene: TRBJ1-4; V gene: TRBV28; clone size: few; CDR3 DNA: TGTGCCAGCAGACCGGGGTACCTGGGAGAAAAACTGTTTTTT; CDR3 protein: CASRPGYLGEKLFF
D gene: NA; J gene: TRBJ2-2; V gene: TRBV6-1; clone size: few; CDR3 DNA: TGTGCCAGCAGTGAAGTTGGGGCCGGGGAGCTGTTTTTT; CDR3 protein: CASSEVGAGELFF
D gene: NA; J gene: TRBJ1-2; V gene: TRBV5-1; clone size: few; CDR3 DNA: TGCGCCAGCAGCTTGGATGGGTCCAATATCGGGACAAGGAGCTTC; CDR3 protein: CASSLDGSNIGTRSF
D gene: TRBD2; J gene: TRBJ2-1; V gene: TRBV20-1; clone size: NA; CDR3 DNA: TGCAGTGCTAGAGGTAGCGGGACGTACAATGAGCAGTTCTTC; CDR3 protein: CSARGSGTYNEQFF
D gene: NA; J gene: TRBJ1-1; V gene: TRBV12-3/TRBV12-4; clone size: NA; CDR3 DNA: TGTGCCAGCAGTTTAGGCGGCTCGGGGACACTTGAAGCTTTCTTT; CDR3 protein: CASSLGGSGTLEAFF
D gene: NA; J gene: TRBJ2-1; V gene: TRBV19; clone size: few; CDR3 DNA: TGTGCCAGTAGTACCTATAGTAAGGGTTACAATGAGCAGTTCTTC; CDR3 protein: CASSTYSKGYNEQFF
D gene: TRBD2; J gene: TRBJ2-5; V gene: TRBV4-1; clone size: many; CDR3 DNA: TGCGCCAGCAGCCAAGAAGCGGCTAGCGGGATACCCGAGACCCAGTACTTC; CDR3 protein: CASSQEAASGIPETQYF
D gene: TRBD2; J gene: TRBJ2-2; V gene: TRBV20-1; clone size: few; CDR3 DNA: TGCAGTGCGGTTAGCGGGACGAAAACCGGGGAGCTGTTTTTT; CDR3 protein: CSAVSGTKTGELFF
D gene: NA; J gene: TRBJ1-1; V gene: TRBV5-1; clone size: NA; CDR3 DNA: TGCGCCAGCCGGTGGAGGACTGAAGCTTTCTTT; CDR3 protein: CASRWRTEAFF
D gene: NA; J gene: TRBJ1-1; V gene: TRBV15; clone size: few; CDR3 DNA: TGTGCCACCAGCAGAATCGTGAACACTGAAGCTTTCTTT; CDR3 protein: CATSRIVNTEAFF
D gene: NA; J gene: TRBJ2-5; V gene: TRBV11-2; clone size: NA; CDR3 DNA: TGTGCCAGCAGCTTGACGGGATCGGTAGAGACCCAGTACTTC; CDR3 protein: CASSLTGSVETQYF
D gene: NA; J gene: TRBJ2-5; V gene: TRBV12-3/TRBV12-4; clone size: many; CDR3 DNA: TGTGCCAGCAGTTTAGCTCTACAGGGAGTGTTGGAGACCCAGTACTTC; CDR3 protein: CASSLALQGVLETQYF
D gene: NA; J gene: TRBJ2-7; V gene: TRBV5-5; clone size: few; CDR3 DNA: TGTGCCAGCAGCTTGGTCACGGGACGCGAGCAGTACTTC; CDR3 protein: CASSLVTGREQYF
D gene: NA; J gene: TRBJ1-1; V gene: TRBV4-2; clone size: few; CDR3 DNA: TGTGCCAGCAGCCAATTTTCAGGGAGGAACACTGAAGCTTTCTTT; CDR3 protein: CASSQFSGRNTEAFF
D gene: NA; J gene: TRBJ2-7; V gene: TRBV3-1; clone size: once; CDR3 DNA: TGTGCCAGCAGCCAAGTCCTGCACGAGCAGTACTTC; CDR3 protein: CASSQVLHEQYF
D gene: NA; J gene: TRBJ1-1; V gene: TRBV7-9; clone size: once; CDR3 DNA: TGTGCCAGCAGCTTAAGGGGTGGGGGGTTGAACACTGAAGCTTTCTTT; CDR3 protein: CASSLRGGGLNTEAFF
D gene: TRBD1; J gene: TRBJ1-5; V gene: TRBV12-3/TRBV12-4; clone size: NA; CDR3 DNA: TGTGCCAGCAGCCCTGACAGGGGGTGGCAGCCCCAGCATTTT; CDR3 protein: CASSPDRGWQPQHF
D gene: TRBD1; J gene: TRBJ2-3; V gene: TRBV7-9; clone size: few; CDR3 DNA: TGTGCCAGCAGCTGGGGCCCTCAGGGGGACGGGGATACGCAGTATTTT; CDR3 protein: CASSWGPQGDGDTQYF
D gene: NA; J gene: TRBJ2-2; V gene: TRBV19; clone size: NA; CDR3 DNA: TGTGCCAGTACTACTACGGAGAAGAAGAACACCGGGGAGCTGTTTTTT; CDR3 protein: CASTTTEKKNTGELFF
D gene: NA; J gene: TRBJ1-2; V gene: TRBV5-1; clone size: NA; CDR3 DNA: TGCGCCAGCAGCTTGATGGGGGACCCTTATGGCTACACCTTC; CDR3 protein: CASSLMGDPYGYTF
D gene: NA; J gene: TRBJ2-2; V gene: TRBV6-1; clone size: few; CDR3 DNA: TGTGCCAGCAGTGGGGGAAGTGAGGTCACCGGGGAGCTGTTTTTT; CDR3 protein: CASSGGSEVTGELFF
D gene: NA; J gene: TRBJ2-5; V gene: TRBV12-3/TRBV12-4; clone size: few; CDR3 DNA: TGTGCCAGCACCCAGTCGGCCCGGGGAAAGACCCAGTACTTC; CDR3 protein: CASTQSARGKTQYF
D gene: NA; J gene: TRBJ2-7; V gene: TRBV20-1; clone size: NA; CDR3 DNA: TGCAGTGCCAGTGGAGGGGGAAATTCCTACGAGCAGTACTTC; CDR3 protein: CSASGGGNSYEQYF
D gene: NA; J gene: TRBJ2-1; V gene: TRBV20-1; clone size: many; CDR3 DNA: TGCAGTGCTAGATCACACGGAGTTACGGCCAATGAGCAGTTCTTC; CDR3 protein: CSARSHGVTANEQFF
D gene: NA; J gene: TRBJ1-2; V gene: TRBV2; clone size: NA; CDR3 DNA: TGTGCCAGCAGAGCAGGACACCCTCGCCTCTATGGCTACACCTTC; CDR3 protein: CASRAGHPRLYGYTF
D gene: NA; J gene: TRBJ1-3; V gene: TRBV12-3/TRBV12-4; clone size: NA; CDR3 DNA: TGTGCCAGCAGTCTGGGACCGATCTCTGGAAACACCATATATTTT; CDR3 protein: CASSLGPISGNTIYF
D gene: TRBD1; J gene: TRBJ2-1; V gene: TRBV12-3/TRBV12-4; clone size: many; CDR3 DNA: TGTGCCAGCAGCAGGACAGGGGGCTCCTACAATGAGCAGTTCTTC; CDR3 protein: CASSRTGGSYNEQFF
D gene: TRBD1; J gene: TRBJ2-2; V gene: TRBV11-2; clone size: NA; CDR3 DNA: TGTGCCAGCAGCGGGCCCGGGACAGTGAACACCGGGGAGCTGTTTTTT; CDR3 protein: CASSGPGTVNTGELFF
D gene: NA; J gene: TRBJ2-1; V gene: TRBV4-1; clone size: few; CDR3 DNA: TGCGCCAGCAGCCAAGAAGGACAGCCGAGCGGGGAGCAGTTCTTC; CDR3 protein: CASSQEGQPSGEQFF
D gene: NA; J gene: TRBJ2-1; V gene: TRBV7-2; clone size: NA; CDR3 DNA: TGTGCCAGCAGCTTAGACGGCCCCTGGGAGTTCTTC; CDR3 protein: CASSLDGPWEFF
D gene: NA; J gene: TRBJ1-5; V gene: TRBV12-3/TRBV12-4; clone size: many; CDR3 DNA: TGTGCCAGCAGCACAGGGTATCAGCCCCAGCATTTT; CDR3 protein: CASSTGYQPQHF
D gene: NA; J gene: TRBJ1-1; V gene: TRBV12-3/TRBV12-4; clone size: NA; CDR3 DNA: TGTGCCAGCAGTTTAAGCCCGAAGCTGCTGAACACTGAAGCTTTCTTT; CDR3 protein: CASSLSPKLLNTEAFF
D gene: NA; J gene: TRBJ1-2; V gene: TRBV20-1; clone size: NA; CDR3 DNA: TGCAGTGCTAGACGGGGGATCTATGGCTACACCTTC; CDR3 protein: CSARRGIYGYTF
D gene: TRBD1; J gene: TRBJ2-5; V gene: TRBV27; clone size: NA; CDR3 DNA: TGTGCCAGCAGTGTCCCCGGGACAGCTGGTACCCAGTACTTC; CDR3 protein: CASSVPGTAGTQYF
D gene: TRBD2; J gene: TRBJ2-7; V gene: TRBV27; clone size: NA; CDR3 DNA: TGTGCCAGCAGTTCCAGCGGGAGGGGCCGCGAGCAGTACTTC; CDR3 protein: CASSSSGRGREQYF
D gene: NA; J gene: TRBJ1-3; V gene: TRBV11-2; clone size: many; CDR3 DNA: TGTGCCAGCAGACCTCCGGGACAAGGAACTGGAAACACCATATATTTT; CDR3 protein: CASRPPGQGTGNTIYF
D gene: TRBD2; J gene: TRBJ2-3; V gene: TRBV20-1; clone size: few; CDR3 DNA: TGCAGTGCTGGACCGGGACTAGGGACAGATACGCAGTATTTT; CDR3 protein: CSAGPGLGTDTQYF
D gene: NA; J gene: TRBJ1-2; V gene: TRBV20-1; clone size: NA; CDR3 DNA: TGCAGTGCTAGAGATTACAGGGCGGGAGACTATGGCTACACCTTC; CDR3 protein: CSARDYRAGDYGYTF
D gene: NA; J gene: TRBJ2-2; V gene: TRBV12-3/TRBV12-4; clone size: few; CDR3 DNA: TGTGCCAGCATCATGGGGGACAAGAACACCGGGGAGCTGTTTTTT; CDR3 protein: CASIMGDKNTGELFF
D gene: TRBD1; J gene: TRBJ1-2; V gene: TRBV5-4; clone size: NA; CDR3 DNA: TGTGCCAGCAGCTTGAAGGGGACAGGGGGCGTTGGTGCTGGCTACACCTTC; CDR3 protein: CASSLKGTGGVGAGYTF
D gene: NA; J gene: TRBJ2-7; V gene: TRBV5-1; clone size: many; CDR3 DNA: TGCGCCAGCAGCCTCACCCTCCACGAGCAGTACTTC; CDR3 protein: CASSLTLHEQYF
D gene: NA; J gene: TRBJ1-2; V gene: TRBV5-1; clone size: many; CDR3 DNA: TGCGCCAGCAGCTTGGTTCCGGAAAACTATGGCTACACCTTC; CDR3 protein: CASSLVPENYGYTF
D gene: NA; J gene: TRBJ2-1; V gene: TRBV12-3/TRBV12-4; clone size: NA; CDR3 DNA: TGTGCCAGCAGTGACAGGTCTAGCTCCTACAATGAGCAGTTCTTC; CDR3 protein: CASSDRSSSYNEQFF
D gene: TRBD2; J gene: TRBJ2-1; V gene: TRBV12-3/TRBV12-4; clone size: many; CDR3 DNA: TGTGCCAGCAGCCCCAGAGCGGGAGCGCTAGCCATGGAGCAGTTCTTC; CDR3 protein: CASSPRAGALAMEQFF
D gene: TRBD1; J gene: TRBJ1-2; V gene: TRBV4-1; clone size: NA; CDR3 DNA: TGCGCCAGCAGCCAAGAAGTGACAGGGCGATATGGCTACACCTTC; CDR3 protein: CASSQEVTGRYGYTF